This T cell receptor (beta chain) was captured by sequencing in a study of shared clonotypes between healthy human individuals. Study-wide findings and caveats: Represented diversity (both genetic and exposure-history) was limited by the small number of donors.

With regard to this clone: Antigen unknown.

The healthy adult donors were HIV-negative and reported no recent acute infections or vaccinations. In the source study's methods: Junction-only immunoSEQ data arrived without quality scores, meaning filtering differed. Sequenced by immunoSEQ multiplex PCR; TCRdb stores in-frame clones only, minus some. The V and J calls and clone size come from that table; D and trimming were worked out from the DNA. The sample gives approximately 530,000 clones, roughly 95% of which show up once; about 0.068% is in the top ten. The germline CDR1 and CDR2 sequences are SGHTA and FQGTGA. This CDR3 is built from 18 residues. J lost 1 base, V lost 5 bases, and 14 bases had no gene match.

V usage is TRBV7-3 and J usage is TRBJ2-4, with 7 nucleotides matching TRBD1. The receptor was isolated from a woman aged 30 to 39 in good health. Specimen: naive CD4+ T cells sorted from blood. Subset noted: CD45RA+ positively selected. CDR3 bases: TGTGCCAGCAGCCGGGGACAGATGGGGCTTTCGGCCAAAAACATTCAGTACTTC. As protein: CASSRGQMGLSAKNIQYF.